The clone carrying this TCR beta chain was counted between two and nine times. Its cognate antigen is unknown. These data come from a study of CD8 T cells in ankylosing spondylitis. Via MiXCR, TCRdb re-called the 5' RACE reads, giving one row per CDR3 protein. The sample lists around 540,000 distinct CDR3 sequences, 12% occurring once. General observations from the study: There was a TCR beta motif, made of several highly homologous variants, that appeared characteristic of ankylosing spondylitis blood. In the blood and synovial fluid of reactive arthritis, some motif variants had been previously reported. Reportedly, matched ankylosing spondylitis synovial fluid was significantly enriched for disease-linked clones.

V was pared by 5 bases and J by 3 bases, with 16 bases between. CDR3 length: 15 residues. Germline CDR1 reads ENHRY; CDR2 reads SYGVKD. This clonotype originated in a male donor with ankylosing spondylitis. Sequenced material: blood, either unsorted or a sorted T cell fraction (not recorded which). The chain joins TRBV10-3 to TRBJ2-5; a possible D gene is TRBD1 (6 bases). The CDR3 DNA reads TGTGCCATCAGTCCTCAAGGGGGTTCAGAAGAGACCCAGTACTTC. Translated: CAISPQGGSEETQYF.